The 21 T cell receptor beta chains presented below share a single source sample, sequenced in a study of blood T cell repertoires in COVID-19. Profiling relied on immunoSEQ multiplex PCR, and the TCRdb table lists in-frame clones only, not all of them. The sample holds about 480,000 clones, approximately 88% seen once. Sequenced sample: PBMCs or T cells enriched from blood (not recorded which). The receptors were gathered from a woman aged 40 to 55 who had recovered from COVID-19.

The V and J genes are TRBV6-1 and TRBJ1-5, with a weak D call TRBD1 (5 bases). The CDR3 runs 15 residues. Germline lookup yields CDR1 MNHNS and CDR2 SASEGT. V was shortened by 3 bases and J by 4 bases, with 13 bases between the two germline ends. The CDR3 DNA follows: TGTGCCAGCAGTGATTTTGGGGCAGTAAATCAGCCCCAGCATTTT. This sequence encodes CASSDFGAVNQPQHF.

The chain recombines TRBV29-1 with TRBJ1-1; the D gene is possibly TRBD1 (5 bases). The CDR3 sequence is 11 residues long. Looked up from germline, CDR1 is SQVTM and CDR2 is ANQGSEA. V was pared by 7 bases and J by 12 bases, with 18 bases between. The CDR3 spells CSATTQGSSFF. CDR3 nucleotides: TGCAGCGCGACCACCCAGGGATCTTCTTTCTTT.

CDR3 sequence (DNA): TGTGCCACCAGTGTTGGGGGGGGGTTAAGTGAGCAGTTCTTC. As protein: CATSVGGGLSEQFF. V is TRBV24-1 and J is TRBJ2-1; TRBD2 matches at 7 bases. J lost 9 bases, V lost 5 bases, and 9 bases had no gene match. Germline V gene sequence: CDR1 KGHDR, CDR2 SFDVKD. CDR3 length: 14 residues.

This rearrangement joins TRBV7-9 to TRBJ1-6; TRBD1 matches at 9 bases. The germline gives CDR1 SEHNR, CDR2 FQNEAQ (reference sequence). The trim removed 2 bases at V and 7 bases at J, leaving 3 bases unmatched. This CDR3 contains 15 residues. CDR3 sequence (DNA): TGTGCCAGCAGCTTATTAACAGGGGGCAATTCACCCCTCCACTTT. Its translation is CASSLLTGGNSPLHF. Variable domain in full (rest from reference TRBV7-9 and TRBJ1-6): DTGVSQNPRHKITKRGQNVTFRCDPISEHNRLYWYRQTLGQGPEFLTYFQNEAQLEKSRLLSDRFSAERPKGSFSTLEIQRTEQGDSAMYLCASSLLTGGNSPLHFGNGTRLTVT.

The chain has TRBV29-1 and TRBJ2-7, with 12 bases that match TRBD2. CDR1 and CDR2 from the germline V gene are SQVTM and ANQGSEA. The CDR3 totals 15 residues. The junction had 12 bases not matched to a gene; V was cut back by 6 bases and J by 6 bases. CDR3 loop: CSVALRLAGASEQYF. The CDR3 nucleotides read TGCAGCGTCGCACTGCGACTAGCGGGAGCGTCCGAGCAGTACTTC.

CDR3 residues: CATSDLTTEAFF. CDR3 sequence (DNA): TGTGCCACCAGTGACCTAACCACTGAAGCTTTCTTT. The rearrangement links TRBV24-1 to TRBJ1-1; D unresolved. Trimming left V 4 bases short and J 4 bases short, with 6 bases between. Germline V CDR1 and CDR2: KGHDR, SFDVKD. CDR3 size: 12 residues.

This rearrangement joins TRBV19 to TRBJ2-2; 13 bases are shared with TRBD2. CDR3 length equals 17 residues. Germline-derived CDR1 and CDR2 are LNHDA and SQIVND (reference sequence). V was pared by 6 bases and J by 1 base, with 5 bases of the junction left unmatched. The CDR3, as DNA: TGTGCCAGTAGAGGACTAGCGGGAGAACGGAACACCGGGGAGCTGTTTTTT. This gives the protein CASRGLAGERNTGELFF.

The chain uses TRBV6-5 and TRBJ2-1; 10 nucleotides line up with TRBD2. Germline V gene data show CDR1 as MNHEY and CDR2 as SVGAGI. Trimming at V came to 7 bases and at J to 0 bases, leaving 3 bases not matched to a gene. This CDR3 has 15 amino acids. CDR3 loop: CASTTSGNSYNEQFF. The CDR3 DNA reads as TGTGCCAGCACCACTAGCGGGAACTCCTACAATGAGCAGTTCTTC.

V is TRBV5-1 and J is TRBJ2-3; tentative D call: TRBD1 (6 bases). CDR3 size: 16 residues. V was trimmed by 0 bases and J by 0 bases, leaving 11 bases between them. Germline CDR1 reads SGHRS; CDR2 reads YFSETQ. The CDR3 DNA is TGCGCCAGCAGCTTGGGGGACACCAGAAGCACAGATACGCAGTATTTT. Its translation: CASSLGDTRSTDTQYF. Full variable domain (remainder filled in from reference TRBV5-1 and TRBJ2-3): KAGVTQTPRYLIKTRGQQVTLSCSPISGHRSVSWYQQTPGQGLQFLFEYFSETQRNKGNFPGRFSGRQFSNSRSEMNVSTLELGDSALYLCASSLGDTRSTDTQYFGPGTRLTVL.

This sequence joins TRBV5-1 and TRBJ1-1; weak D call: TRBD1 (5 bases). The CDR3 covers 15 residues. The germline V gene encodes CDR1 SGHRS and CDR2 YFSETQ. The V and J ends lost 0 bases and 4 bases respectively, with 13 bases between them. CDR3: CASSLVGQTTTEAFF. CDR3 bases: TGCGCCAGCAGCTTGGTAGGACAAACTACCACTGAAGCTTTCTTT.

The CDR3 DNA follows: TGCGCCAGCAGCTTGAACAGTCCCTACGAGCAGTACTTC. Translating it yields CASSLNSPYEQYF. The chain is built from TRBV5-1 and TRBJ2-7; D not resolved. CDR1 and CDR2 from the germline V gene are SGHRS and YFSETQ. V lost 1 base and J lost 2, with 7 bases in between. The CDR3 has 13 amino acids.

The rearrangement joins TRBV19 to TRBJ2-7, with 7 bases identical to TRBD1. CDR1 and CDR2 (germline): LNHDA, SQIVND (reference sequence). Trimming at V came to 6 bases and at J to 5 bases, leaving 10 bases not matched to a gene. CDR3 length: 14 residues. The CDR3 spells CASSQRDSVHEQYF. CDR3 sequence (DNA): TGTGCCAGTAGCCAGAGGGACAGTGTCCACGAGCAGTACTTC.

The chain joins TRBV10-3 to TRBJ2-7; TRBD2 is a possible D gene (6 bases). CDR3 size: 14 residues. V was pared by 6 bases and J by 5 bases, with 17 bases between. Germline values: CDR1 ENHRY, CDR2 SYGVKD. CDR3 in DNA: TGTGCCATCAGATCCGGGACGGGACTTCACGAGCAGTACTTC. This gives the protein CAIRSGTGLHEQYF.

V gene TRBV6-5 combines with J gene TRBJ1-1, with 8 bases fitting TRBD1. The germline V gene has CDR1 MNHEY and CDR2 SVGAGI. V lost 2 bases and J lost 4; bases outside the gene matches: 3. The CDR3 is 14 amino acids. DNA of the CDR3: TGTGCCAGCAGTTACGACAGGGGAGGCACTGAAGCTTTCTTT. It specifies CASSYDRGGTEAFF.

The chain has TRBV15 and TRBJ2-2, with D perhaps matching TRBD1 (5 bases). CDR3 length: 16 residues. The V end lost 0 bases, the J end lost 7 bases, and 15 bases lay between the germline ends. Per germline, CDR1 LNHNV and CDR2 YYDKDF (reference sequence). The CDR3 spells CATSRDVGMGRGELFF. The DNA for the CDR3 is TGTGCCACCAGCAGAGATGTGGGAATGGGGCGCGGGGAGCTGTTTTTT.

The chain uses TRBV25-1 and TRBJ2-1; TRBD2 is a possible D gene (6 bases). The CDR3 has 14 residues. Trimming took 7 bases from V and 0 from J, leaving 10 bases between them. Germline values: CDR1 MGHDK, CDR2 SYGVNS. Here the CDR3 DNA reads TGTGCCAGCAAAGGAGCGGGCTCCTACAATGAGCAGTTCTTC. It codes for CASKGAGSYNEQFF.

This clone was recorded only once. The chain has TRBV24-1 and TRBJ2-5, with 9 bases identical to TRBD2. Germline CDR1 and CDR2: KGHDR and SFDVKD. The trim removed 3 bases at V and 5 bases at J, leaving 9 bases unmatched. The CDR3 runs to 16 residues. The CDR3: CATSDPGSGRGETQYF. The CDR3 nucleotides read TGTGCCACCAGTGATCCCGGTAGCGGGAGAGGGGAGACCCAGTACTTC.

The V call is TRBV6-2 or TRBV6-3, the J call TRBJ1-5; D is unresolved. The germline V and J ends were trimmed by 2 bases and 0 bases, with 14 bases remaining between them. This CDR3 is 17 amino acids long. The germline gives CDR1 MNHEY, CDR2 SVGEGT. CDR3 protein: CASSYGGIRASNQPQHF. CDR3 coding DNA: TGTGCCAGCAGTTACGGAGGGATTAGAGCTAGCAATCAGCCCCAGCATTTT.

The chain combines TRBV18 with TRBJ1-2; D is ambiguous. Germline V gives CDR1 KGHSH, CDR2 LQKENI. The V end was cut by 1 base, the J end by 2 bases, with 8 bases between. The CDR3 loop spans 14 amino acids. The CDR3 bases are TGTGCCAGCTCACCACGTTCGGGGAACTATGGCTACACCTTC. This gives the protein CASSPRSGNYGYTF.

V usage is TRBV29-1 and J usage is TRBJ1-1; 7 positions match TRBD1. V was pared by 7 bases and J by 1 base, with 6 bases of the junction left unmatched. CDR3 length: 13 residues. Looked up from germline, CDR1 is SQVTM and CDR2 is ANQGSEA. In DNA form, the CDR3 reads TGCAGCGGACACCGGGACAGGAACACTGAAGCTTTCTTT. It specifies CSGHRDRNTEAFF.

The table lists this clone with a count of one. The V and J genes are TRBV6-5 and TRBJ2-1; TRBD2 matches 9 bases. The length of the CDR3 is 15 residues. V was clipped by 6 bases and J by 8 bases; unmatched bases: 11. Germline assignment: CDR1 MNHEY and CDR2 SVGAGI. Here the CDR3 DNA reads TGTGCCAGCAGGGATTGGCGGGAGGGCCCCTATGAGCAGTTCTTC. It specifies CASRDWREGPYEQFF.